This T cell receptor (beta chain) was recovered during a study of cytomegalovirus exposure and HLA in healthy donors. This clone was detected once. 13 Jbeta primers and 60 Vbeta primers were used for the PCR. Method: immunoSEQ multiplex PCR; TCRdb's copy keeps in-frame clones and lacks some. In the table there are about 270,000 clones, around 66% of which are singletons. The CDR3 contains 16 residues. J gave up 3 bases and V 7 bases, and 13 bases lay outside the gene matches. Per the germline V gene, CDR1 is SGHNT and CDR2 is YYREEE (reference sequence). This clonotype was sampled from a female donor in good health and CMV-seronegative. The sample comprised PBMCs. The V call is TRBV5-4, the J call TRBJ2-7, with TRBD2 identical over 10 bases. The chain's CDR3 is CASARGGLAGDYEQYF. The DNA for the CDR3 is TGTGCCAGCGCCCGGGGGGGGCTAGCGGGAGACTACGAGCAGTACTTC.